A single sample is the source of the 12 T cell receptor beta chains below, sequenced in a study of molecular identifiers for immune sequencing clone quantification (dated 2018 in TCRdb). The method behind the library was PCR. These reads were obtained on a NextSeq 500. Through fastp at Q25 and MiXCR, TCRdb rebuilt clones from the public reads, retaining in-frame beta chains. Rows are combined by CDR3 protein, so each entry shows the most common genes and DNA. The sample table contains approximately 630,000 distinct CDR3 sequences; only one count was recorded for 25% of them. The ten most abundant clones make up about 0.81% of the sample. Sequences were obtained from naive CD8+ T cells from blood, with Jurkat cell RNA spiked in. This sample's cell subset or site label indicates: FACS-sorted CD8+CD4-CCR7+CD45RA+ naive T cells. The receptors derive from a human donor in good health. Some libraries in this study had Jurkat cell RNA spiked in.

The rearrangement joins TRBV2 to TRBJ1-3; D remains ambiguous. V lost 8 bases to trimming and J lost 1 base, with 9 bases between them. The germline CDR1 and CDR2 sequences are SNHLY and FYNNEI. The CDR3 consists of 13 residues. CDR3 in DNA: TGTGCCAGCGTGGGTCTGTCTGGAAACACCATATATTTT. It yields the protein CASVGLSGNTIYF.

This clonotype was seen only a few times. The chain links TRBV12-3 or TRBV12-4 to TRBJ2-1, with 8 bases that match TRBD1. Trimming cost V 5 bases and J 9 bases; bases outside gene matches: 24. CDR3 size: 19 residues. The CDR3 loop is CASSGRTGNGADGRSEQFF. CDR3 DNA: TGTGCCAGCAGTGGAAGGACAGGGAATGGGGCGGACGGGAGAAGTGAGCAGTTCTTC.

This clonotype was seen many times. The rearrangement uses TRBV29-1 and TRBJ2-7; either TRBD1 or TRBD2 may fit D (6 bases each). V lost 3 bases to trimming and J lost 7 bases, with 19 bases between them. This CDR3 comprises 14 residues. CDR1 and CDR2 (germline): SQVTM, ANQGSEA. CDR3 DNA: TGCAGCGTTGAGGGGGGCCTGGCTACTCCGGAGCAGTACTTC. The encoded protein is CSVEGGLATPEQYF.

In its sample, this clonotype was seen a few times. A much bigger clone sits one base away, suggesting this may be a read error. The CDR3 DNA is TGTGCCTGGTGTGCCTGGACTGGGGAAGAGACCCAGTACTTC. Encoded protein: CAWCAWTGEETQYF. This chain uses TRBV30 with TRBJ2-5, with D possibly matching TRBD2 (5 bases). Germline CDR1 and CDR2: GTSNPN and SVGIG (reference sequence). The CDR3 is 14 residues long. V lost 5 bases, J lost 3 bases, and 16 bases lay in between.

With respect to this clonotype: Germline is not matched at one junction end, which may reflect a read error. The chain employs TRBV14 and TRBJ2-5; weak D call: TRBD2 (7 bases). The V gene's germline CDR1 is SGHDN and CDR2 FVKESK. The CDR3 is 16 amino acids. This CDR3 is CASSQDVGGALETQHF. CDR3 nucleotide sequence: TGTGCCAGCAGCCAAGATGTAGGGGGGGCATTGGAGACCCAGCACTTC.

As to this clonotype: A much larger clone lies one base from this, so it may be a read error. The CDR3 sequence: CSASFLAGGHHTQYF. In DNA, the CDR3 is TGCAGTGCTAGTTTTCTAGCGGGGGGGCACCATACGCAGTATTTT. This rearrangement joins TRBV20-1 to TRBJ2-3; 12 nucleotides agree with TRBD2. J gave up 7 bases and V 3 bases, and 8 bases lay outside the gene matches. The CDR3 consists of 15 residues. From germline, CDR1 is DFQATT and CDR2 SNEGSKA (reference sequence).

As for this clonotype: Possible read error: a much larger clone is one base away. This chain links TRBV9 with TRBJ2-7, with 9 bases identical to TRBD1. The V gene's germline CDR1 is SGDLS and CDR2 YYNGEE. This CDR3 has 14 residues. Written as DNA, the CDR3 is TGTACCAGCAGCGTAGGCGGGACAGGGTACGAGCAGTACTTC. Protein sequence: CTSSVGGTGYEQYF.

This rearrangement joins TRBV9 to TRBJ2-3, with a tentative D call TRBD2 (6 bases). This CDR3 is 14 amino acids long. Germline assignment: CDR1 SGDLS and CDR2 YYNGEE. The ends were cut back, 4 bases at V and 4 bases at J, with 13 bases in the middle. CDR3 sequence: CASSRGTTPDTQYF. For the CDR3, the DNA is TGTGCCAGCAGCCGGGGGACCACTCCAGATACGCAGTATTTT.

This clonotype was seen just once. The chain combines TRBV2 with TRBJ2-1; 12 bases align to TRBD2. V lost 3 bases and J lost 5; bases outside the gene matches: 2. There are 15 residues in the CDR3. Germline V CDR1 and CDR2: SNHLY, FYNNEI. The CDR3 nucleotides are TGTGCCAGCAGTGAGACTAGCGGGGGAAACAATGAGCAGTTCTTC. It encodes CASSETSGGNNEQFF.

This clonotype showed up just a few times. The chain couples TRBV2 to TRBJ1-1; no firm D call. The CDR3 is 13 amino acids. The germline gives CDR1 SNHLY, CDR2 FYNNEI. The V and J ends lost 6 bases and 4 bases respectively, with 12 bases between them. The CDR3 sequence is CASRPPVGTEAFF. The CDR3 DNA is TGTGCCAGCAGACCCCCGGTAGGCACTGAAGCTTTCTTT.

V gene TRBV20-1 combines with J gene TRBJ1-4, with D possibly TRBD1 on 6 matching bases. Germline values: CDR1 DFQATT, CDR2 SNEGSKA (reference sequence). V dropped 0 bases and J dropped 3 bases, with 17 bases sitting between them. This CDR3 comprises 17 residues. The CDR3 sequence: CSARDEGGLGANEKLFF. Written as DNA, the CDR3 is TGCAGTGCTAGAGATGAGGGGGGATTGGGGGCTAATGAAAAACTGTTTTTT.

In its sample, this clonotype was seen a few times. This sequence joins TRBV19 and TRBJ2-7; D possibly uses TRBD1 or TRBD2 (5 bases each). CDR3 length equals 14 residues. CDR1 and CDR2 from the germline V gene are LNHDA and SQIVND (reference sequence). V shed 4 bases and J shed 3 bases, with 13 bases lying between them. This CDR3 reads CASSTRDALYEQYF. DNA for the CDR3: TGTGCCAGTAGTACCCGGGACGCACTCTACGAGCAGTACTTC.